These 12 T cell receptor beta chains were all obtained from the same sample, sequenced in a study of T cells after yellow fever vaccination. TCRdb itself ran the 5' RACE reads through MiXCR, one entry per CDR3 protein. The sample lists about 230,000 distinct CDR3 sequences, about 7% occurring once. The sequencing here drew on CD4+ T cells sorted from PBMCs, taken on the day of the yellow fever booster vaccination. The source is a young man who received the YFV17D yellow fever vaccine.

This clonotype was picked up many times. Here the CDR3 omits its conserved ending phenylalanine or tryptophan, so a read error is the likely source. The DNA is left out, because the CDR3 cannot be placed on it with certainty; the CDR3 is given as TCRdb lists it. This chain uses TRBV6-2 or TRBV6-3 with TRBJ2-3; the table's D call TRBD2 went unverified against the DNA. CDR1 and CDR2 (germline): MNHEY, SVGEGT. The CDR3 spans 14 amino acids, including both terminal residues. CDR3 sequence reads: CASSYSSAVPSSSV.

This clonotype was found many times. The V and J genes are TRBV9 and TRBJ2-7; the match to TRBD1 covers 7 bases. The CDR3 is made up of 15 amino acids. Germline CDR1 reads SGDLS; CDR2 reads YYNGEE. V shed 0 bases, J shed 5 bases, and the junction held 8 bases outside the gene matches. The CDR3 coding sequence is TGTGCCAGCAGCGTAGCCCAGGGGGATGGCCACGAGCAGTACTTC. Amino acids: CASSVAQGDGHEQYF.

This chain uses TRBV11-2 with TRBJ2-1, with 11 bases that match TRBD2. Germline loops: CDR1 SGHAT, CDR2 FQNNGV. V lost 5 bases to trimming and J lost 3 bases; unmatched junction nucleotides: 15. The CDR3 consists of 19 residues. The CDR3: CASSRPPWTSGQLYNEQFF. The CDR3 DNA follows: TGTGCCAGCAGCAGACCACCCTGGACTAGCGGGCAGCTCTACAATGAGCAGTTCTTC. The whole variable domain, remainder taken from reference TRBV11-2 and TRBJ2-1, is EAGVAQSPRYKIIEKRQSVAFWCNPISGHATLYWYQQILGQGPKLLIQFQNNGVVDDSQLPKDRFSAERLKGVDSTLKIQPAKLEDSAVYLCASSRPPWTSGQLYNEQFFGPGTRLTVL.

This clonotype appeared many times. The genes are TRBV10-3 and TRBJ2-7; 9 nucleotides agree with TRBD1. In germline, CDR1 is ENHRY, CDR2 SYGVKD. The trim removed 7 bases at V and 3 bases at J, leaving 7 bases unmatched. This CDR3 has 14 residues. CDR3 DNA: TGTGCCATCAATGGACAGGGGCCTCACTACGAGCAGTACTTC. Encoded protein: CAINGQGPHYEQYF.

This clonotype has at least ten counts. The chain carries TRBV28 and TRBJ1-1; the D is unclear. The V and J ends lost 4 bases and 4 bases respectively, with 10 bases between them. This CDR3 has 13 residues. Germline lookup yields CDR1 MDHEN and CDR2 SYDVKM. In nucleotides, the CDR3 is TGTGCCAGCAGTTCCCCAGGTTTCACTGAAGCTTTCTTT. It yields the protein CASSSPGFTEAFF. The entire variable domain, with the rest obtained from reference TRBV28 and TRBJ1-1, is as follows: DVKVTQSSRYLVKRTGEKVFLECVQDMDHENMFWYRQDPGLGLRLIYFSYDVKMKEKGDIPEGYSVSREKKERFSLILESASTNQTSMYLCASSSPGFTEAFFGQGTRLTVV.

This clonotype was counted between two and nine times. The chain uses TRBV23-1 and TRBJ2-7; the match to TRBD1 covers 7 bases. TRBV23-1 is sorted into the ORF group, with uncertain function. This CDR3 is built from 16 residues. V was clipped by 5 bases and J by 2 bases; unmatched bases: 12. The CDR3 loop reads CASSTQGQRFTYEQYF. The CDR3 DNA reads TGCGCCAGCAGTACCCAGGGACAGCGATTTACCTACGAGCAGTACTTC.

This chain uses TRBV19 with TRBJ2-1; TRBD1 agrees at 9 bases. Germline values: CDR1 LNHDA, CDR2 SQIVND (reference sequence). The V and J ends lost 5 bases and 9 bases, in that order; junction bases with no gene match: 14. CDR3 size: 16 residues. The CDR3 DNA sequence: TGTGCCAGTAGTGTAACCGGGACAGGGAAGTACGGTGAGCAGTTCTTC. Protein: CASSVTGTGKYGEQFF.

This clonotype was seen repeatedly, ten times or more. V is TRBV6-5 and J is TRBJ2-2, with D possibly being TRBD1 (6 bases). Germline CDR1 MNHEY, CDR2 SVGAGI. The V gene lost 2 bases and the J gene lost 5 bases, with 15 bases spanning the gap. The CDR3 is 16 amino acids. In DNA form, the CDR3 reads TGTGCCAGCAGTTACCTAGGGGGAGTAGGGACCGGGGAGCTGTTTTTT. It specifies CASSYLGGVGTGELFF.

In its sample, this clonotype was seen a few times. DNA for the CDR3: TGTGCCAGCAAACCGGGTACTAATGAAAAACTGTTTTTT. It yields the protein CASKPGTNEKLFF. The genes are TRBV2 and TRBJ1-4; D is unresolved. The V end lost 7 bases, the J end lost 2 bases, and 8 bases lay between the germline ends. Germline loops: CDR1 SNHLY, CDR2 FYNNEI. The CDR3 sequence is 13 residues long.

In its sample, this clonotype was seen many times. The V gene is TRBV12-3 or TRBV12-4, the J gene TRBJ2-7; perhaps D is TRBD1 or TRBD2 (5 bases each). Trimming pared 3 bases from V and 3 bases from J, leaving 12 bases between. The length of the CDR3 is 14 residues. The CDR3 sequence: CASSFGADGYEQYF. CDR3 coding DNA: TGTGCCAGCAGTTTCGGGGCCGACGGCTACGAGCAGTACTTC.

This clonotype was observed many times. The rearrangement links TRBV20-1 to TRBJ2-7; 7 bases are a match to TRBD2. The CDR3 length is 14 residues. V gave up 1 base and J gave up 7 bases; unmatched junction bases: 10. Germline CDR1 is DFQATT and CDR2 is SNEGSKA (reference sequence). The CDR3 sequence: CSARGGRGGDEQYF. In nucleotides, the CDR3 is TGCAGTGCTAGAGGGGGGAGGGGAGGTGATGAGCAGTACTTC.

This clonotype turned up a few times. The DNA for the CDR3 is TGCGCCAGCAGCTTGGCAGGGACAGACCCTAGCACAGATACGCAGTATTTT. This gives the protein CASSLAGTDPSTDTQYF. The chain joins TRBV5-1 to TRBJ2-3; TRBD1 aligns across 7 bases. The CDR3 has 17 residues. V trimming: 0 bases; J trimming: 0 bases; junction bases outside the gene matches: 7. Germline CDR1 reads SGHRS; CDR2 reads YFSETQ.